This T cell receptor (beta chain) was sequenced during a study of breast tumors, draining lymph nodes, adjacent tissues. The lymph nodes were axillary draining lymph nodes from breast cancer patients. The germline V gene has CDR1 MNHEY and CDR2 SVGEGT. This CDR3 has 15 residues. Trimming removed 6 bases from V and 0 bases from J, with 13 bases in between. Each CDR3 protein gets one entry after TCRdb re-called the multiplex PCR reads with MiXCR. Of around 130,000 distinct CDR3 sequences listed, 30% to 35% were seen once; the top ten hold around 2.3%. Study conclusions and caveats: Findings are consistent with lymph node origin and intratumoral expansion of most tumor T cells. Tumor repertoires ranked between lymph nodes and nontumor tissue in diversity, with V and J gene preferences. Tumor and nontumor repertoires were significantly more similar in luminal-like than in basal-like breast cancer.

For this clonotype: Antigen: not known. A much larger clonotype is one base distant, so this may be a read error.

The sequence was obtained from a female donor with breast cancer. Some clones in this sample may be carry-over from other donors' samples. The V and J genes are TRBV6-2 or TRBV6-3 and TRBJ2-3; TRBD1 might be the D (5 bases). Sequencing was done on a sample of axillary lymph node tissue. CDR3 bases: TGTGCCAGCAGCGCCCAGGGTACTAGCACAGATACGCAGTATTTT. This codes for CASSAQGTSTDTQYF.